The 32 T cell receptor beta chains below all came from one sample that was sequenced in a study of kidney transplant recipient with SARS-CoV-2 infection. Via MiXCR, TCRdb re-called the reads, giving one row per CDR3 protein. The top ten hold almost 7.5% of the sample, which has 200,000 to 300,000 distinct CDR3 sequences, 25% to 35% seen once. The sequencing here drew on a blood sample, taken at baseline and on day 111 from a kidney transplant recipient. The receptor set was obtained from a male patient aged 25-45 years who had COVID-19 and was a kidney transplant recipient. Some T cells may arise from the graft donor.

This clonotype was picked up many times. The V and J genes are TRBV12-3 or TRBV12-4 and TRBJ1-1; TRBD1 aligns across 8 bases. This CDR3 has 15 residues. The ends lost 4 bases at V and 1 base at J; junction bases unmatched: 5. The CDR3 sequence is CASSSRGQGNTEAFF. The CDR3 DNA reads as TGTGCCAGCAGTTCGAGAGGACAGGGGAACACTGAAGCTTTCTTT.

The gene calls are TRBV6-5 and TRBJ1-2; D gene uncertain. There are 17 residues in the CDR3. CDR1 is MNHEY, CDR2 SVGAGI, per germline. V was shortened by 5 bases and J by 4 bases, with 23 bases between the two germline ends. CDR3 protein: CASSNSRSMRKTYGYTF. The CDR3 bases are TGTGCCAGCAGTAACAGTCGCTCTATGCGAAAGACCTATGGCTACACCTTC.

The sample holds many counts of this clonotype. CDR3 residues: CASSLLAGEIVEQFF. CDR3 DNA: TGTGCCAGCAGCTTACTAGCGGGAGAGATCGTTGAGCAGTTCTTC. The chain carries TRBV7-8 and TRBJ2-1, with 10 bases fitting TRBD2. CDR3 size: 15 residues. The germline CDR1 and CDR2 sequences are SGHVS and FQNEAQ. Unmatched junction bases numbered 7, after V lost 2 bases and J lost 9 bases.

For this clonotype: This may come from a read error, since a much larger clone is one base off. V gene TRBV15 combines with J gene TRBJ1-2; unclear D gene. V was pared by 4 bases and J by 4 bases, with 19 bases between. The CDR3 covers 16 residues. Germline V CDR1 and CDR2: LNHNV, YYDKDF (reference sequence). This CDR3 is CATSTEEETLGYGYTF. CDR3 DNA sequence: TGTGCCACCAGCACCGAGGAAGAGACCCTAGGCTATGGCTACACCTTC.

In the case of this clonotype: A read error may be the cause here, since a much bigger clone is one base away. V and J are TRBV11-3 and TRBJ1-2; D ambiguous. There are 17 residues in the CDR3. Germline-derived CDR1 and CDR2 are SGHNT and YENEEA. The CDR3 spells CASSAKYDLGKTYDYTF. The CDR3, as DNA: TGTGCCAGCAGCGCAAAGTACGATCTCGGAAAGACCTATGACTACACCTTC.

This clonotype was seen at least ten times. The chain couples TRBV5-1 to TRBJ1-1; D unresolved. This CDR3 contains 13 residues. CDR1 is SGHRS, CDR2 YFSETQ, per germline. The V and J ends lost 5 bases and 0 bases respectively, with 8 bases between them. CDR3 nucleotides: TGCGCCAGCAGTTACCGGATGAACACTGAAGCTTTCTTT. This codes for CASSYRMNTEAFF.

In regard to this clonotype: Given a much more abundant clone one base away, this may be a read error. The rearrangement uses TRBV21-1 and TRBJ1-6; TRBD1, the table's D call, lacks a check against the DNA. TRBV21-1 constitutes a pseudogene. The CDR3 consists of 14 residues. DNA for the CDR3: TGTGCCAGCAGCAAGACAGGGGGCGATTCACCCATCCACTTT. This codes for CASSKTGGDSPIHF.

Worth noting for this clonotype: An end of the junction does not agree with germline; a read error may underlie this. This chain connects TRBV3-1 to TRBJ2-1; 13 bases map to TRBD2. The germline gives CDR1 LGHDT, CDR2 YNNKEL (reference sequence). The CDR3 consists of 18 residues. CDR3 in amino acids: CASNQVTGTSGAYNEQFF. DNA for the CDR3: TGTGCCAGCAACCAAGTTACCGGGACTAGCGGGGCCTACAATGAGCAGTTCTTC.

The chain links TRBV27 to TRBJ2-1; D may correspond to TRBD1 or TRBD2 (5 bases each). There are 12 residues in the CDR3. Germline CDR1 is MNHEY and CDR2 is SMNVEV (reference sequence). The germline V and J ends were trimmed by 0 bases and 12 bases, with 9 bases remaining between them. This chain's CDR3 is CASSLSGTRQFF. The DNA for the CDR3 is TGTGCCAGCAGTTTATCCGGGACGCGGCAGTTCTTC.

This clonotype was seen many times. The V gene is TRBV19, the J gene TRBJ1-2; the D gene is possibly TRBD1 (5 bases). This CDR3 is 17 amino acids long. Germline assignment: CDR1 LNHDA and CDR2 SQIVND (reference sequence). The ends were cut back, 5 bases at V and 4 bases at J, with 23 bases in the middle. The CDR3 DNA reads as TGTGCCAGTAGTGAGCTCTGGACAAATCGAAAGACCTATGGCTACACCTTC. This translates into CASSELWTNRKTYGYTF. The complete variable domain, with remaining parts taken from reference TRBV19 and TRBJ1-2, reads DGGITQSPKYLFRKEGQNVTLSCEQNLNHDAMYWYRQDPGQGLRLIYYSQIVNDFQKGDIAEGYSVSREKKESFPLTVTSAQKNPTAFYLCASSELWTNRKTYGYTFGSGTRLTVV.

This clonotype has just a few counts. A much larger clone is a single base away; this may be a read error. This chain connects TRBV12-3 or TRBV12-4 to TRBJ1-2; tentative D call: TRBD1 (6 bases). The CDR3 extends over 13 amino acids. The V end was cut by 8 bases, the J end by 4 bases, with 14 bases between. The CDR3 nucleotides are TGTGCCAGCCGGACAGTGGTAAGCTATGGCTACACCTTC. Amino acids: CASRTVVSYGYTF.

The table lists this clonotype with many counts. In nucleotides, the CDR3 is TGTGCCAGCAGCGCGCTTGTATACCATGGAAAGACCTATGGCTACACCTTC. Its protein is CASSALVYHGKTYGYTF. The J gene is TRBJ1-2, the V gene TRBV7-9; D unresolved. Germline values: CDR1 SEHNR, CDR2 FQNEAQ (reference sequence). CDR3 length equals 17 residues. V was clipped by 5 bases and J by 4 bases, with 23 bases between them.

A remark on this clonotype: One end of the junction does not line up with germline, which may come from a read error. J is TRBJ2-3 and V is TRBV19; the D gene could be TRBD1 or TRBD2 (5 bases each). The CDR3 runs to 15 residues. Germline V gives CDR1 LNHDA, CDR2 SQIVND (reference sequence). CDR3 nucleotides: TGTGCCAGTAAAAAACGGACTCAAAACACAGGTACGCAGTATTTT. This codes for CASKKRTQNTGTQYF.

This chain uses TRBV20-1 with TRBJ1-5, with a possible D match to TRBD1 (5 bases). The CDR3 extends over 14 amino acids. V was clipped by 6 bases and J by 7 bases, with 19 bases between them. Germline CDR1 is DFQATT and CDR2 is SNEGSKA (reference sequence). The CDR3, as DNA: TGCAGTGCCTCCGGTGCGGGGGGTGGACAGCCCCAGCATTTT. Protein sequence: CSASGAGGGQPQHF.

Worth noting for this clonotype: Given a much more abundant clone one base away, this may be a read error. CDR3 nucleotides: TGTGCCAGCAGCCTCGAATTCAGAGGCGGAAAGACCTATGGCTACACCTTC. Encoded protein: CASSLEFRGGKTYGYTF. The rearrangement joins TRBV7-2 to TRBJ1-2; unclear D gene. The CDR3 spans 17 residues. Trimming took 5 bases from V and 4 from J, leaving 23 bases between them. The germline gives CDR1 SGHTA, CDR2 FQGNSA.

This clonotype was recorded at least ten times. The chain joins TRBV6-5 to TRBJ1-2; D gene ambiguous. The V gene lost 4 bases and the J gene lost 4 bases, with 22 bases spanning the gap. The V gene's germline CDR1 is MNHEY and CDR2 SVGAGI. The CDR3 loop spans 17 amino acids. Written as DNA, the CDR3 is TGTGCCAGCAGTTTTCCTCGGGAATGTAGAAAGACCTATGGCTACACCTTC. Protein product: CASSFPRECRKTYGYTF.

Turning to this clonotype: A much bigger clone sits one base away, suggesting this may be a read error. The chain links TRBV6-8 to TRBJ2-5, with 10 positions matching TRBD1. Trimming cost V 4 bases and J 10 bases; bases outside gene matches: 6. Germline V lookup: CDR1 MNHGY, CDR2 SAAAGT. CDR3 size: 13 residues. The CDR3 DNA reads TGTGCCAGCAGTTCGGGACAGGGGAAGATCCAGTACTTC. Protein: CASSSGQGKIQYF.

This clonotype was counted many times. The chain links TRBV7-9 to TRBJ1-2; the match to TRBD1 covers 10 bases. CDR3 length equals 14 residues. V lost 5 bases and J lost 7; bases outside the gene matches: 7. Germline loops: CDR1 SEHNR, CDR2 FQNEAQ (reference sequence). The CDR3 DNA reads TGTGCCAGCAGCCTCGGACAGGGGGGACTTGGCTACACCTTC. Amino acids: CASSLGQGGLGYTF. The variable domain in full, completed from reference TRBV7-9 and TRBJ1-2, reads DTGVSQNPRHKITKRGQNVTFRCDPISEHNRLYWYRQTLGQGPEFLTYFQNEAQLEKSRLLSDRFSAERPKGSFSTLEIQRTEQGDSAMYLCASSLGQGGLGYTFGSGTRLTVV.

This clonotype was detected a few times. The rearrangement joins TRBV18 to TRBJ1-5, with a tentative D call TRBD1 (6 bases). Trimming cost V 1 base and J 5 bases, with 12 bases left between them. The CDR3 is 15 residues long. In germline, CDR1 is KGHSH, CDR2 LQKENI. CDR3 DNA: TGTGCCAGCTCACCACTCTCAGGGGTGGATCAGCCCCAGCATTTT. Residues: CASSPLSGVDQPQHF.

This chain's CDR3 is CATSGTEDRADTQYF. As DNA, the CDR3 is TGTGCCACCAGTGGAACCGAGGACAGGGCGGATACGCAGTATTTT. J is TRBJ2-3 and V is TRBV24-1, with 8 bases matching TRBD1. V shed 5 bases and J 6 bases; nucleotides not matched to a gene: 9. The length of the CDR3 is 15 residues. Germline CDR1 and CDR2: KGHDR and SFDVKD.

This clonotype occurred many times. This rearrangement joins TRBV5-8 to TRBJ1-2; D gene ambiguous. In germline, CDR1 is SGHTS, CDR2 YDEGEE. V was trimmed by 7 bases and J by 4 bases, leaving 23 bases between them. The CDR3 is 16 amino acids. The CDR3 sequence is CASHKFHPRKTYGYTF. CDR3 coding DNA: TGTGCCAGCCACAAGTTTCATCCACGAAAGACCTATGGCTACACCTTC. Together with reference TRBV5-8 and TRBJ1-2, the CDR3 gives the full variable domain: EAGVTQSPTHLIKTRGQQATLRCSPISGHTSVYWYQQALGLGLQFLLWYDEGEERNRGNFPPRFSGRQFPNYSSELNVNALELEDSALYLCASHKFHPRKTYGYTFGSGTRLTVV.

The chain joins TRBV2 to TRBJ2-1, with D perhaps TRBD2 (5 bases). Germline lookup yields CDR1 SNHLY and CDR2 FYNNEI. This CDR3 contains 13 residues. V was trimmed by 6 bases and J by 9 bases, leaving 15 bases between them. CDR3 amino acids: CASSGPVGVEQFF. In DNA form, the CDR3 reads TGTGCCAGCAGCGGCCCAGTGGGAGTTGAGCAGTTCTTC.

On this clonotype itself: This could be a read error, since a much larger clone is one nucleotide away. J is TRBJ1-6 and V is TRBV10-1; D might be TRBD1 (5 bases). With 0 bases removed from V and 9 bases from J, the gap between germline ends came to 15 bases. This CDR3 contains 16 residues. CDR1 WNHNN and CDR2 SYGVQD come from the germline V gene (reference sequence). CDR3 sequence: CASSESSGQNSSPLHF. DNA for the CDR3: TGCGCCAGCAGTGAGTCCTCGGGGCAGAATAGTTCACCCCTCCACTTT.

The genes are TRBV12-2 and TRBJ1-2. TRBV12-2 is recorded as a pseudogene. The CDR3 spans 17 residues. The chain's CDR3 is CASRSVTTPRKTYGYTF. As DNA, the CDR3 is TGTGCAAGTCGCAGCGTCACGACTCCACGAAAGACCTATGGCTACACCTTC.

This clonotype was seen ten or more times. This rearrangement joins TRBV20-1 to TRBJ1-4; 9 nucleotides line up with TRBD1. CDR3 length: 15 amino acids. Germline-derived CDR1 and CDR2 are DFQATT and SNEGSKA (reference sequence). J gave up 11 bases and V 1 base, and 11 bases lay outside the gene matches. In nucleotides, the CDR3 is TGCAGTGCTAGAGGAGACGGGACAGGGTTTGGTAAACTGTTTTTT. Amino acids: CSARGDGTGFGKLFF.

Comment on this clonotype: This could be a read error, since a much larger clone is one nucleotide away. In this CDR3 the conserved last residue, phenylalanine or tryptophan, is missing, so a read error is likely. The CDR3 loop is CASLRSHPRKTYGYTS. Here the CDR3 DNA reads TGTGCCAGCCTGCGGAGTCATCCACGAAAGACCTATGGCTACACCTCC. The genes are TRBV5-8 and TRBJ1-2; D unclear. Per germline, CDR1 SGHTS and CDR2 YDEGEE. The CDR3 sequence is 16 residues long. V was pared by 7 bases and J by 4 bases, with 23 bases between.

This clonotype has a count of ten or more. The chain combines TRBV19 with TRBJ1-1; D unresolved. CDR3 length: 17 amino acids. The ends were cut back, 4 bases at V and 1 base at J, with 19 bases in the middle. CDR1 LNHDA and CDR2 SQIVND come from the germline V gene (reference sequence). CDR3: CASSNNPSLPTNTEAFF. Here the CDR3 DNA reads TGTGCCAGTAGTAATAATCCGTCCCTCCCAACGAACACTGAAGCTTTCTTT.

This clonotype was counted at least ten times. The rearrangement joins TRBV3-1 to TRBJ1-6, with D maybe TRBD1 (6 bases). This CDR3 is 17 amino acids long. From germline, CDR1 is LGHDT and CDR2 YNNKEL (reference sequence). Trimming removed 1 base from V and 9 bases from J, with 19 bases in between. The CDR3 loop is CASSQAGALPLGSPLHF. CDR3 sequence (DNA): TGTGCCAGCAGCCAAGCGGGGGCCCTACCTCTAGGTTCACCCCTCCACTTT.

This clonotype was picked up many times. V and J are TRBV3-1 and TRBJ2-7, with D perhaps given as TRBD1 or TRBD2 (5 bases each). With 5 bases removed from V and 0 bases from J, the gap between germline ends came to 20 bases. The CDR3 consists of 17 residues. Germline loops: CDR1 LGHDT, CDR2 YNNKEL (reference sequence). The CDR3 DNA sequence: TGTGCCAGCAGCTCCAGGGTAAGCGGCGGAAGCTCCTACGAGCAGTACTTC. This encodes CASSSRVSGGSSYEQYF.

This clonotype was picked up many times. This chain joins TRBV7-9 and TRBJ2-1, with D perhaps TRBD2 (5 bases). Germline loops: CDR1 SEHNR, CDR2 FQNEAQ (reference sequence). The V end lost 1 base, the J end lost 7 bases, and 11 bases lay between the germline ends. This CDR3 region has 14 residues. This CDR3 reads CASSLGDYRNEQFF. The CDR3 coding sequence is TGTGCCAGCAGCTTAGGAGACTACCGAAATGAGCAGTTCTTC. The complete variable domain, with remaining parts taken from reference TRBV7-9 and TRBJ2-1, reads DTGVSQNPRHKITKRGQNVTFRCDPISEHNRLYWYRQTLGQGPEFLTYFQNEAQLEKSRLLSDRFSAERPKGSFSTLEIQRTEQGDSAMYLCASSLGDYRNEQFFGPGTRLTVL.

This clonotype was observed at least ten times. The J gene is TRBJ2-2, the V gene TRBV3-1, with 7 bases aligning to TRBD1. V was pared by 1 base and J by 5 bases, with 10 bases of the junction left unmatched. The V gene's germline CDR1 is LGHDT and CDR2 YNNKEL (reference sequence). The CDR3 covers 17 residues. The CDR3 spells CASSQGLTGLWTGELFF. The CDR3, as DNA: TGTGCCAGCAGCCAAGGATTGACAGGGCTTTGGACCGGGGAGCTGTTTTTT.

At least ten counts were recorded for this clonotype. The V and J genes are TRBV7-7 and TRBJ1-2; D gene uncertain. Trimming pared 5 bases from V and 4 bases from J, leaving 23 bases between. The CDR3 consists of 17 residues. The germline V gene encodes CDR1 SSHAT and CDR2 FNYEAQ (reference sequence). In nucleotides, the CDR3 is TGTGCCAGCAGCGGATCGCTTAAGTGCCGAAAGACCTATGGCTACACCTTC. Its translation: CASSGSLKCRKTYGYTF.